The 23 T cell receptor beta chains given below trace back to one sample, sequenced in a study of cytomegalovirus exposure and HLA in healthy donors. In the PCR, 60 Vbeta and 13 Jbeta primers were used. Clones were read by immunoSEQ multiplex PCR, and TCRdb kept only the in-frame ones, dropping some. This sample has around 130,000 clones, with approximately 80% found just once. Sequenced input: PBMCs. These receptors originate from a man aged 50 or older in good health and CMV-seronegative.

A note on this clone: Additional DNA sequences in this sample encode the identical CDR3. The genes are TRBV6-4 and TRBJ1-6; 10 bases are a match to TRBD1. The CDR3 covers 20 residues. Trimming removed 0 bases from V and 6 bases from J; junction bases left unmatched: 14. Per the germline V gene, CDR1 is MRHNA and CDR2 is SNTAGT. The CDR3 region has the DNA TGTGCCAGCAGTGACTCTAGCCGGGACAGGGGCCCTCAGGGTAATTCACCCCTCCACTTT. It translates to CASSDSSRDRGPQGNSPLHF.

As for this clone: Additional DNA sequences in this sample encode the identical CDR3. The chain employs TRBV18 and TRBJ1-1, with D tentatively TRBD1 (6 bases). V lost 2 bases to trimming and J lost 0 bases, with 10 bases between them. The CDR3 consists of 15 residues. CDR1 KGHSH and CDR2 LQKENI come from the germline V gene. CDR3 sequence reads: CASSPTDSMNTEAFF. The CDR3 DNA follows: TGTGCCAGCTCACCAACGGACAGCATGAACACTGAAGCTTTCTTT. Full variable domain (outside the CDR3, taken from reference TRBV18 and TRBJ1-1): NAGVMQNPRHLVRRRGQEARLRCSPMKGHSHVYWYRQLPEEGLKFMVYLQKENIIDESGMPKERFSAEFPKEGPSILRIQQVVRGDSAAYFCASSPTDSMNTEAFFGQGTRLTVV.

J is TRBJ2-1 and V is TRBV7-3; 7 nucleotides match TRBD1. V lost 7 bases to trimming and J lost 5 bases; unmatched junction nucleotides: 8. Germline lookup yields CDR1 SGHTA and CDR2 FQGTGA. The CDR3 has 14 residues. CDR3: CASIEGQRDNEQFF. CDR3 DNA sequence: TGTGCCAGCATCGAGGGACAGAGAGACAATGAGCAGTTCTTC.

The chain joins TRBV6-5 to TRBJ2-3; 7 bases match TRBD1. The CDR3 spans 13 residues. The trim removed 6 bases at V and 5 bases at J, leaving 5 bases unmatched. Per germline, CDR1 MNHEY and CDR2 SVGAGI. The CDR3: CASRKTGVDTQYF. The CDR3 region has the DNA TGTGCCAGCAGGAAAACAGGGGTAGATACGCAGTATTTT.

This clone was observed a few times. The V call is TRBV2, the J call TRBJ1-3; D is uncertain. Between the trimmed V and J ends, which lost 6 bases and 6 bases, there was a span of 15 bases. CDR1 and CDR2 (germline): SNHLY, FYNNEI. The CDR3 runs 14 residues. This CDR3 reads CASSPESGPNTIYF. The CDR3 region has the DNA TGTGCCAGCAGCCCGGAATCAGGCCCAAACACCATATATTTT.

CDR3 sequence reads: CASRKTGGGRNYGYTF. The CDR3 DNA is TGTGCCAGCAGAAAGACAGGGGGCGGCCGCAACTATGGCTACACCTTC. V and J are TRBV11-2 and TRBJ1-2; 10 bases map to TRBD1. Germline V lookup: CDR1 SGHAT, CDR2 FQNNGV. V shed 6 bases and J 2 bases; nucleotides not matched to a gene: 9. The CDR3 totals 16 residues.

The chain couples TRBV2 to TRBJ2-6; TRBD1 aligns across 8 bases. V dropped 6 bases and J dropped 0; count of bases not matched to a gene: 16. The CDR3 runs to 20 residues. CDR1 and CDR2 from the germline V gene are SNHLY and FYNNEI. CDR3 protein: CASSPGFSGTGSSGANVLTF. The CDR3 DNA is TGTGCCAGCAGCCCTGGCTTCTCCGGGACAGGCAGCTCTGGGGCCAACGTCCTGACTTTC.

This chain joins TRBV6-1 and TRBJ1-2; maybe TRBD1 (6 bases). V was pared by 5 bases and J by 6 bases, with 19 bases between. The CDR3 spans 15 residues. The germline gives CDR1 MNHNS, CDR2 SASEGT. CDR3 loop: CASSPSPGGADGYTF. In DNA form, the CDR3 reads TGTGCCAGCAGTCCCTCCCCGGGGGGGGCCGATGGCTACACCTTC.

This chain joins TRBV2 and TRBJ2-5; the match to TRBD2 covers 13 bases. V lost 6 bases and J lost 5; bases outside the gene matches: 6. The CDR3 totals 15 residues. Germline V CDR1 and CDR2: SNHLY, FYNNEI. This chain's CDR3 is CASSRTSGGSETQYF. The CDR3 DNA follows: TGTGCCAGCAGCCGGACTAGCGGGGGATCGGAGACCCAGTACTTC. Full variable domain (missing parts from reference TRBV2 and TRBJ2-5): EPEVTQTPSHQVTQMGQEVILRCVPISNHLYFYWYRQILGQKVEFLVSFYNNEISEKSEIFDDQFSVERPDGSNFTLKIRSTKLEDSAMYFCASSRTSGGSETQYFGPGTRLLVL.

The count of this clone is one. The genes are TRBV7-8 and TRBJ2-1; 9 nucleotides align to TRBD1. Germline V lookup: CDR1 SGHVS, CDR2 FQNEAQ. The CDR3 is 14 amino acids. V dropped 3 bases and J dropped 7; count of bases not matched to a gene: 4. The CDR3 loop is CASSLTGGGNEQFF. In nucleotides, the CDR3 is TGTGCCAGCAGCTTGACAGGGGGAGGAAATGAGCAGTTCTTC.

This clone was observed a few times. The gene calls are TRBV10-1 and TRBJ2-3; D is perhaps TRBD2 (6 bases). The CDR3 is 15 residues long. The germline gives CDR1 WNHNN, CDR2 SYGVQD (reference sequence). V lost 3 bases and J 5 bases, leaving 15 bases between the germline ends. Here the CDR3 reads CASSDGGPGLDTQYF. The CDR3 DNA reads TGCGCCAGCAGTGACGGAGGGCCGGGCTTAGATACGCAGTATTTT.

The chain uses TRBV9 and TRBJ1-3; D is uncertain. Trimming stripped 3 bases from V and 0 bases from J, with 16 bases between. Germline V gene lookup returns CDR1 SGDLS and CDR2 YYNGEE. The CDR3 is made up of 17 amino acids. CDR3 residues: CASSAGLALSSGNTIYF. The CDR3, as DNA: TGTGCCAGCAGCGCGGGCCTAGCCCTTAGCTCTGGAAACACCATATATTTT.

The V gene is TRBV6-5, the J gene TRBJ2-2; 10 positions agree with TRBD2. The CDR3 has 15 amino acids. After removal of 5 bases from V and 2 bases from J, the junction contained 2 bases not matched to a gene. Germline V gene data show CDR1 as MNHEY and CDR2 as SVGAGI. The CDR3 reads CASSPLAGNTGELFF. The CDR3, as DNA: TGTGCCAGCAGTCCACTAGCGGGAAACACCGGGGAGCTGTTTTTT.

This clone occurred once. This rearrangement joins TRBV27 to TRBJ2-7; TRBD1 matches at 8 bases. Germline-derived CDR1 and CDR2 are MNHEY and SMNVEV (reference sequence). This CDR3 contains 14 residues. The V and J ends lost 3 bases and 3 bases, in that order; junction bases with no gene match: 4. The CDR3 DNA follows: TGTGCCAGCAGTTTCATCGGACAGGGCTACGAGCAGTACTTC. As protein: CASSFIGQGYEQYF.

J is TRBJ1-2 and V is TRBV4-1, with TRBD1 matching 9 bases. This CDR3 spans 15 amino acids. Looked up from germline, CDR1 is MGHRA and CDR2 is YSYEKL. Unmatched junction bases numbered 9, after V lost 5 bases and J lost 5 bases. The CDR3 nucleotides are TGCGCCAGCAGCACCCGGGACAGGGAAATATATGGCTACACCTTC. Its protein is CASSTRDREIYGYTF.

Only one count was recorded for this clone. The gene calls are TRBV7-6 and TRBJ2-1; 7 bases are shared with TRBD1. The CDR3 extends over 14 amino acids. J gave up 8 bases and V 5 bases, and 9 bases lay outside the gene matches. Germline-derived CDR1 and CDR2 are SGHVS and FNYEAQ. CDR3 nucleotide sequence: TGTGCCAGCAGCCCGGTTGAAGGGGGCTATGAGCAGTTCTTC. It encodes CASSPVEGGYEQFF.

The chain's CDR3 is CASSPHGGVNQPQHF. In DNA, the CDR3 is TGTGCCAGCAGCCCCCATGGGGGCGTCAATCAGCCCCAGCATTTT. The J gene is TRBJ1-5, the V gene TRBV5-5; tentatively, D is TRBD1 (6 bases). CDR1 and CDR2 (germline): SGHKS, YYEKEE (reference sequence). CDR3 length equals 15 residues. Between the trimmed V and J ends, which lost 4 bases and 3 bases, there was a span of 14 bases.

The table lists this clone with a few counts. The V call is TRBV6-1, the J call TRBJ1-2, with 10 nucleotides matching TRBD1. CDR3 size: 15 residues. Germline V gives CDR1 MNHNS, CDR2 SASEGT. The V and J ends lost 8 bases and 0 bases, in that order; junction bases with no gene match: 6. The DNA of the CDR3 is TGTGCCAGCCTCGACAGGGGGCTGACTAACTATGGCTACACCTTC. It specifies CASLDRGLTNYGYTF.

The chain carries TRBV4-1 and TRBJ1-4; unclear D gene. Trimming shortened V by 1 base and J by 2 bases, and 11 bases separated the two germline ends. CDR1 and CDR2 from the germline V gene are MGHRA and YSYEKL. This CDR3 comprises 16 residues. CDR3 sequence reads: CASSQVGPGTNEKLFF. The DNA for the CDR3 is TGCGCCAGCAGCCAAGTAGGGCCGGGGACTAATGAAAAACTGTTTTTT.

This clone was detected only a few times. The chain links TRBV6-6 to TRBJ1-6, with a possible D match to TRBD1 (6 bases). This CDR3 contains 15 residues. Germline CDR1 and CDR2: MNHNY and SVGAGI (reference sequence). Trimming stripped 4 bases from V and 10 bases from J, with 17 bases between. The CDR3 DNA is TGTGCCAGCAGTTGGGACATCCGGATAGCCTCACCCCTCCACTTT. It translates to CASSWDIRIASPLHF.

The chain couples TRBV11-3 to TRBJ2-7; 8 bases fit TRBD2. Germline CDR1 SGHNT, CDR2 YENEEA. The CDR3 consists of 13 residues. Unmatched junction bases numbered 4, after V lost 2 bases and J lost 7 bases. The CDR3 sequence: CASSLLAGGEQYF. CDR3 coding DNA: TGTGCCAGCAGCTTACTAGCGGGTGGTGAGCAGTACTTC.

The rearrangement uses TRBV7-9 and TRBJ2-6; TRBD1 might be the D (5 bases). Germline CDR1 and CDR2: SEHNR and FQNEAQ (reference sequence). Trimming pared 5 bases from V and 0 bases from J, leaving 17 bases between. The CDR3 runs 18 residues. The CDR3 nucleotides read TGTGCCAGCAGCCCCCCGCAGGGAAGTATCTCTGGGGCCAACGTCCTGACTTTC. Its translation is CASSPPQGSISGANVLTF. The full variable domain, in which reference TRBV7-9 and TRBJ2-6 provide the parts outside the CDR3, is DTGVSQNPRHKITKRGQNVTFRCDPISEHNRLYWYRQTLGQGPEFLTYFQNEAQLEKSRLLSDRFSAERPKGSFSTLEIQRTEQGDSAMYLCASSPPQGSISGANVLTFGAGSRLTVL.

Points on this clone: This same CDR3 is encoded by further DNA sequences in the sample. The chain links TRBV7-8 to TRBJ2-5, with no clear D. Trimming removed 6 bases at V and 4 bases at J, with 6 bases between. Germline V lookup: CDR1 SGHVS, CDR2 FQNEAQ. This CDR3 has 11 amino acids. The CDR3 DNA follows: TGTGCCAGCAGAACCGGAGAGACCCAGTACTTC. Protein: CASRTGETQYF.